Below are 12 T cell receptor beta chains sequenced from a single sample in a study of PD-1 blockade in classical Hodgkin lymphoma. Only in-frame clones appear in the TCRdb table, and some are missing; sequencing was by immunoSEQ multiplex PCR. The sample includes around 60,000 clones, around nine tenths seen only once; the top ten take 6.5% to 9%. Time point denoted: cycle 4 day 1 (C4D1), after about 6 weeks of nivolumab. Every patient relapsed after autologous stem cell transplantation, and brentuximab vedotin exposure varied. The sequencing used peripheral blood mononuclear cells (PBMCs), collected before the fourth cycle of nivolumab. These receptors were obtained from a human donor with classical Hodgkin lymphoma.

V and J are TRBV5-5 and TRBJ1-5, with 9 nucleotides matching TRBD1. J was trimmed by 6 bases and V by 5 bases; bases with no gene match: 6. The V gene's germline CDR1 is SGHKS and CDR2 YYEKEE (reference sequence). This CDR3 comprises 14 residues. CDR3 region: CASRAGTGSQPQHF. CDR3 nucleotides: TGTGCCAGCAGAGCCGGGACAGGGAGTCAGCCCCAGCATTTT. Looking up the rest from reference TRBV5-5 and TRBJ1-5 gives the full variable domain: DAGVTQSPTHLIKTRGQQVTLRCSPISGHKSVSWYQQVLGQGPQFIFQYYEKEERGRGNFPDRFSARQFPNYSSELNVNALLLGDSALYLCASRAGTGSQPQHFGDGTRLSIL.

The chain is built from TRBV11-2 and TRBJ1-6; D is unresolved. The V and J ends lost 2 bases and 8 bases respectively, with 13 bases between them. The CDR3 loop spans 15 amino acids. From germline, CDR1 is SGHAT and CDR2 FQNNGV. The CDR3 reads CASSLTRSLYSPLHF. The DNA of the CDR3 is TGTGCCAGCAGCTTAACCAGGTCCCTCTATTCACCCCTCCACTTT.

In DNA form, the CDR3 reads TGTGCCAGCAGCCCTCGGACAGGGGAATACGAGCAGTACTTC. As protein: CASSPRTGEYEQYF. The V and J genes are TRBV9 and TRBJ2-7; 9 bases line up with TRBD1. The CDR3 extends over 14 amino acids. Germline V gene lookup returns CDR1 SGDLS and CDR2 YYNGEE. V was pared by 4 bases and J by 4 bases, with 6 bases of the junction left unmatched.

The V call is TRBV6-6, the J call TRBJ2-7, with D tentatively TRBD2 (6 bases). The CDR3 extends over 16 amino acids. Trimming took 10 bases from V and 3 from J, leaving 25 bases between them. Germline lookup yields CDR1 MNHNY and CDR2 SVGAGI (reference sequence). In DNA form, the CDR3 reads TGTGCCACCAACGGAGCGGGTCAAGACCGAAACTACGAGCAGTACTTC. It encodes CATNGAGQDRNYEQYF.

In this sample, this clone turned up once. This chain links TRBV27 with TRBJ1-5, with D tentatively TRBD1 (5 bases). Trimming cost V 3 bases and J 4 bases, with 13 bases left between them. This CDR3 is built from 15 residues. Germline values: CDR1 MNHEY, CDR2 SMNVEV (reference sequence). CDR3 in DNA: TGTGCCAGCAGTTTCCTAGGGGCCCTAAATCAGCCCCAGCATTTT. This sequence encodes CASSFLGALNQPQHF.

Details on this clone: The same CDR3 can be traced to other DNA sequences in this sample. V usage is TRBV5-1 and J usage is TRBJ2-3, with D perhaps being TRBD1 or TRBD2 (5 bases each). Germline V CDR1 and CDR2: SGHRS, YFSETQ. CDR3 length: 14 amino acids. Trimming cost V 6 bases and J 0 bases, with 11 bases left between them. CDR3 in amino acids: CASTPGRSTDTQYF. CDR3 sequence (DNA): TGCGCCAGCACCCCGGGGCGGAGCACAGATACGCAGTATTTT. The complete variable domain, with remaining parts taken from reference TRBV5-1 and TRBJ2-3, reads KAGVTQTPRYLIKTRGQQVTLSCSPISGHRSVSWYQQTPGQGLQFLFEYFSETQRNKGNFPGRFSGRQFSNSRSEMNVSTLELGDSALYLCASTPGRSTDTQYFGPGTRLTVL.

The chain uses TRBV1 and TRBJ2-1; the table names TRBD2, a call not compared with the DNA. TRBV1 is described as a pseudogene. The CDR3 length is 16 residues. The CDR3 region has the DNA TGCACCAGCAGCCAAGATGGGGGGGGCAGCTACAATGAGCAGTTCTTC. Translating gives CTSSQDGGGSYNEQFF.

The chain employs TRBV10-2 and TRBJ2-5, with D possibly TRBD2 on 6 matching bases. The CDR3 spans 14 residues. Trimming took off 4 bases at V and 0 bases at J, with 9 bases between the two ends. Germline V gene data show CDR1 as WSHSY and CDR2 as SAAADI. The CDR3 here is CASSVAGYQETQYF. The CDR3 bases are TGCGCCAGCAGTGTGGCGGGGTACCAAGAGACCCAGTACTTC.

The genes are TRBV2 and TRBJ1-2, with TRBD1 identical over 8 bases. This CDR3 is 16 amino acids long. Germline lookup yields CDR1 SNHLY and CDR2 FYNNEI. V lost 6 bases, J lost 5 bases, and 14 bases stayed unmatched. The CDR3 DNA reads TGTGCCAGCAGGAGGCCAGGGAACAGGGGGGTTTATGGCTACACCTTC. Protein: CASRRPGNRGVYGYTF.

This clone was seen only a few times. The V gene is TRBV5-4, the J gene TRBJ2-7; D tentatively reads TRBD1 or TRBD2 (5 bases each). CDR3 length equals 15 residues. The V end was cut by 0 bases, the J end by 2 bases, with 12 bases between. Per germline, CDR1 SGHNT and CDR2 YYREEE (reference sequence). The CDR3 protein is CASSLEGTGPYEQYF. CDR3 coding DNA: TGTGCCAGCAGCTTGGAAGGGACGGGTCCCTACGAGCAGTACTTC. The full variable domain, rest sourced from reference TRBV5-4 and TRBJ2-7, is ETGVTQSPTHLIKTRGQQVTLRCSSQSGHNTVSWYQQALGQGPQFIFQYYREEENGRGNFPPRFSGLQFPNYSSELNVNALELDDSALYLCASSLEGTGPYEQYFGPGTRLTVT.

The V and J genes are TRBV5-1 and TRBJ2-7; 8 bases fit TRBD1. V was pared by 9 bases and J by 7 bases, with 12 bases of the junction left unmatched. The CDR3 contains 13 residues. Germline CDR1 SGHRS, CDR2 YFSETQ. Here the CDR3 reads CATSGQGSSEQYF. In DNA, the CDR3 is TGCGCCACCTCAGGACAGGGTTCGAGTGAGCAGTACTTC.

The chain joins TRBV5-1 to TRBJ2-3, with TRBD1 matching over 10 bases. The length of the CDR3 is 17 residues. Germline values: CDR1 SGHRS, CDR2 YFSETQ. V trimming: 0 bases; J trimming: 3 bases; junction bases outside the gene matches: 7. The CDR3: CASSLAPGQGRTDTQYF. In DNA form, the CDR3 reads TGCGCCAGCAGCTTGGCACCGGGACAGGGGCGAACAGATACGCAGTATTTT.